This TCR beta chain was recovered during a study of CD8 T cells in ankylosing spondylitis. One entry per CDR3 protein results from TCRdb running MiXCR on the 5' RACE reads. The sample lists under 150,000 distinct CDR3 sequences, 7.5% to 9.5% seen once, with more than 7% in the top ten. This clonotype was observed many times. The CDR3 contains 14 residues. V dropped 7 bases and J dropped 4 bases, with 14 bases sitting between them. Germline assignment: CDR1 SEHNR and CDR2 FQNEAQ (reference sequence). Sequences were obtained from synovial fluid, either unsorted or a sorted T cell fraction (not recorded which). This clonotype originated in a male donor with ankylosing spondylitis. This chain links TRBV7-9 with TRBJ1-3; perhaps TRBD1 as D (5 bases). CDR3 residues: CASKGTGGGNTIYF. The DNA for the CDR3 is TGTGCCAGCAAGGGGACGGGAGGAGGAAACACCATATATTTT.